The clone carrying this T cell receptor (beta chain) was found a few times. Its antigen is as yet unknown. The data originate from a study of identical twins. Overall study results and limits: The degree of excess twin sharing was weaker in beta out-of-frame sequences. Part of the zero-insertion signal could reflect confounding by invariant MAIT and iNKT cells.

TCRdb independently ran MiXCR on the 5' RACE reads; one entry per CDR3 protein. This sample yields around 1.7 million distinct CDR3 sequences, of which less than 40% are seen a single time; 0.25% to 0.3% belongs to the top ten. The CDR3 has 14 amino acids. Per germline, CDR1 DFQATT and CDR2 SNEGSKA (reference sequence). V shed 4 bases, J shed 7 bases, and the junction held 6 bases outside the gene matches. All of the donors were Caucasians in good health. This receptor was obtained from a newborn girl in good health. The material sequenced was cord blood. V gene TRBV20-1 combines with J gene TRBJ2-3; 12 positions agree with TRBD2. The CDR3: CSAITSGRMNTQYF. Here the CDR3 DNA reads TGCAGTGCTATAACTAGCGGGAGGATGAATACGCAGTATTTT.